The 20 T cell receptor beta chains given below trace back to one sample, sequenced in a study of blood T cell repertoires in COVID-19 (dated by TCRdb to 2020 to 2022). Library generation was performed with the immunoSEQ multiplex PCR assay. Not all clones reach the TCRdb copy of this immuneACCESS table, which keeps in-frame sequences only. Checked studies attribute under half of the gap to unresolved V genes and leave the rest unexplained. The sample table contains 150,000 or so clones; only one count was recorded for over 65% of them. Clones ranked in the top ten supply around 1.7% of the sample. The sequencing input was peripheral blood. The receptors were sampled from a man of 80 years or more with acute or convalescent COVID-19.

The chain couples TRBV11-2 to TRBJ2-3; TRBD2 is a possible D gene (5 bases). Trimming stripped 0 bases from V and 14 bases from J, with 15 bases between. CDR3 length: 13 residues. CDR1 and CDR2 from the germline V gene are SGHAT and FQNNGV. In DNA, the CDR3 is TGTGCCAGCAGCTTAGAAGGACTTCCCCCTCCGTATTTT. Its translation is CASSLEGLPPPYF.

This chain uses TRBV30 with TRBJ2-3, with D unclear. This CDR3 has 17 amino acids. Germline CDR1 is GTSNPN and CDR2 is SVGIG (reference sequence). Trimming cost V 0 bases and J 2 bases, with 18 bases left between them. The CDR3 DNA follows: TGTGCCTGGAGTGTACCTGTAGCCCTCACTGCCACAGATACGCAGTATTTT. Its translation: CAWSVPVALTATDTQYF.

The chain joins TRBV30 to TRBJ1-1; 9 bases agree with TRBD1. This CDR3 comprises 13 residues. The trim removed 2 bases at V and 5 bases at J, leaving 3 bases unmatched. Germline values: CDR1 GTSNPN, CDR2 SVGIG (reference sequence). The CDR3 is CAWSRGQGTEAFF. In DNA, the CDR3 is TGTGCCTGGAGTCGCGGACAGGGGACTGAAGCTTTCTTT. The variable domain in full, with the rest retrieved from reference TRBV30 and TRBJ1-1, is SQTIHQWPATLVQPVGSPLSLECTVEGTSNPNLYWYRQAAGRGLQLLFYSVGIGQISSEVPQNLSASRPQDRQFILSSKKLLLSDSGFYLCAWSRGQGTEAFFGQGTRLTVV.

This clone has more than one count but fewer than ten. The rearrangement uses TRBV7-2 and TRBJ1-5, with 8 bases that match TRBD1. Germline CDR1 and CDR2: SGHTA and FQGNSA. This CDR3 has 15 amino acids. V dropped 6 bases and J dropped 2; count of bases not matched to a gene: 6. The CDR3 loop is CASRDRAGGNQPQHF. As DNA, the CDR3 is TGTGCCAGCAGGGACAGGGCGGGCGGCAATCAGCCCCAGCATTTT.

The CDR3 DNA is TGTGCCAGCAGTTTGACAGGGACCGATATCTCTGGGGCCAACGTCCTGACTTTC. It is translated as CASSLTGTDISGANVLTF. The V and J genes are TRBV27 and TRBJ2-6; 7 positions agree with TRBD1. CDR1 MNHEY and CDR2 SMNVEV come from the germline V gene (reference sequence). Trimming took 3 bases from V and 0 from J; bases not matched to a gene: 8. The CDR3 loop spans 18 amino acids.

This clone has a handful of counts. The chain joins TRBV7-2 to TRBJ2-5; 9 bases align to TRBD2. V was pared by 7 bases and J by 5 bases, with 11 bases of the junction left unmatched. The length of the CDR3 is 15 residues. CDR1 and CDR2 (germline): SGHTA, FQGNSA. The chain's CDR3 is CASTPSGGLWETQYF. The CDR3 DNA follows: TGTGCCAGCACCCCGAGCGGGGGGCTCTGGGAGACCCAGTACTTC.

The count of this clone is one. The rearrangement links TRBV28 to TRBJ1-2; 8 positions agree with TRBD1. Germline V lookup: CDR1 MDHEN, CDR2 SYDVKM. The trim removed 5 bases at V and 2 bases at J, leaving 10 bases unmatched. The CDR3 totals 16 residues. This chain's CDR3 is CASSTQGARVNYGYTF. The CDR3, as DNA: TGTGCCAGCAGTACCCAGGGGGCGCGGGTAAACTATGGCTACACCTTC.

The chain joins TRBV12-5 to TRBJ1-1, with a tentative D call TRBD1 (5 bases). The CDR3 consists of 15 residues. Trimming took 5 bases from V and 0 from J, leaving 13 bases between them. Germline lookup yields CDR1 LGHNT and CDR2 FRNRAP. Here the CDR3 DNA reads TGTGCTAGTGGTCAACAAGACAGAATGAACACTGAAGCTTTCTTT. It is translated as CASGQQDRMNTEAFF.

This clone showed up just once. J is TRBJ1-2 and V is TRBV5-4, with D uncertain. Trimming cost V 0 bases and J 5 bases, with 8 bases left between them. Germline-derived CDR1 and CDR2 are SGHNT and YYREEE (reference sequence). This CDR3 has 13 amino acids. The CDR3 loop is CASSLGGRYGYTF. The CDR3 DNA is TGTGCCAGCAGCTTGGGAGGGCGTTATGGCTACACCTTC.

The chain recombines TRBV7-2 with TRBJ2-2; 7 bases line up with TRBD2. The length of the CDR3 is 15 residues. The V segment lost 5 bases and the J segment 2 bases; nucleotides outside the gene matches: 5. Germline loops: CDR1 SGHTA, CDR2 FQGNSA. The CDR3 spells CASSEGLVNTGELFF. The DNA of the CDR3 is TGTGCCAGCAGCGAAGGACTAGTTAACACCGGGGAGCTGTTTTTT.

This rearrangement joins TRBV29-1 to TRBJ2-3; TRBD2 aligns across 14 bases. The junction had 6 bases not matched to a gene; V was cut back by 2 bases and J by 2 bases. In germline, CDR1 is SQVTM, CDR2 ANQGSEA. This CDR3 is 17 amino acids long. CDR3 in amino acids: CSVELTGLAGDTDTQYF. For the CDR3, the DNA is TGCAGCGTTGAACTTACGGGACTAGCGGGGGACACAGATACGCAGTATTTT.

The chain recombines TRBV18 with TRBJ1-1; the D is unclear. This CDR3 region has 13 residues. Per germline, CDR1 KGHSH and CDR2 LQKENI. V gave up 2 bases and J gave up 1 base, with 5 bases separating them. CDR3 nucleotides: TGTGCCAGCTCACCATCACAGAACACTGAAGCTTTCTTT. Amino acids: CASSPSQNTEAFF.

The chain joins TRBV14 to TRBJ1-2; D is perhaps TRBD1 (6 bases). This CDR3 has 13 amino acids. Trimming pared 1 base from V and 5 bases from J, leaving 8 bases between. The V gene's germline CDR1 is SGHDN and CDR2 FVKESK. The DNA of the CDR3 is TGTGCCAGCAGCCAAGTCCAGGGGTATGGCTACACCTTC. It specifies CASSQVQGYGYTF.

In this sample, this clone turned up a few times. V is TRBV28 and J is TRBJ1-1; tentative D call: TRBD1 (5 bases). The CDR3 extends over 12 amino acids. Germline lookup yields CDR1 MDHEN and CDR2 SYDVKM. The ends were cut back, 5 bases at V and 7 bases at J, with 11 bases in the middle. In nucleotides, the CDR3 is TGTGCCAGCAGTGGAGACAGTCTTGAAGCTTTCTTT. As protein: CASSGDSLEAFF.

The gene calls are TRBV28 and TRBJ1-2, with unresolved D. Germline values: CDR1 MDHEN, CDR2 SYDVKM. The CDR3 length is 11 residues. Trimming left V 10 bases short and J 2 bases short, with 8 bases between. As DNA, the CDR3 is TGTGCCACCACACAGAACTATGGCTACACCTTC. This translates into CATTQNYGYTF.

The chain joins TRBV19 to TRBJ2-7, with a tentative D call TRBD2 (5 bases). Germline assignment: CDR1 LNHDA and CDR2 SQIVND (reference sequence). This CDR3 has 13 residues. V was shortened by 5 bases and J by 3 bases, with 11 bases between the two germline ends. Here the CDR3 reads CASSQNGDYEQYF. As DNA, the CDR3 is TGTGCCAGTAGTCAAAACGGGGACTACGAGCAGTACTTC.

As to this clone: Other DNA sequences from this sample encode an identical CDR3 as well. V gene TRBV4-2 combines with J gene TRBJ1-6; the match to TRBD1 covers 10 bases. The CDR3 loop spans 16 amino acids. CDR1 and CDR2 (germline): LGHNA, YNFKEQ. The V and J ends lost 4 bases and 7 bases, in that order; junction bases with no gene match: 7. CDR3 amino acids: CASSPPPGQGNSPLHF. CDR3 coding DNA: TGTGCCAGCAGCCCACCGCCGGGACAGGGGAATTCACCCCTCCACTTT.

The chain couples TRBV5-1 to TRBJ2-5, with D possibly TRBD2 on 6 matching bases. Germline V gives CDR1 SGHRS, CDR2 YFSETQ. V lost 2 bases and J lost 3, with 11 bases in between. The CDR3 runs 14 residues. The CDR3 coding sequence is TGCGCCAGCAGCTTTGGCGGGACCGAAGAGACCCAGTACTTC. Its translation: CASSFGGTEETQYF.

The chain carries TRBV5-1 and TRBJ2-7; TRBD2 agrees at 7 bases. Per germline, CDR1 SGHRS and CDR2 YFSETQ. V gave up 4 bases and J gave up 4 bases; unmatched junction bases: 11. The CDR3 loop spans 15 amino acids. The chain's CDR3 is CASSPGMGEGYEQYF. The CDR3 DNA follows: TGCGCCAGCAGCCCAGGCATGGGGGAGGGGTACGAGCAGTACTTC. The full variable domain, rest sourced from reference TRBV5-1 and TRBJ2-7, is KAGVTQTPRYLIKTRGQQVTLSCSPISGHRSVSWYQQTPGQGLQFLFEYFSETQRNKGNFPGRFSGRQFSNSRSEMNVSTLELGDSALYLCASSPGMGEGYEQYFGPGTRLTVT.

This clone was detected only a few times. The V gene is TRBV5-4, the J gene TRBJ2-7, with 11 bases fitting TRBD1. The CDR3 contains 15 residues. The ends lost 2 bases at V and 2 bases at J; junction bases unmatched: 3. In germline, CDR1 is SGHNT, CDR2 YYREEE (reference sequence). CDR3 bases: TGTGCCAGCAGCTTACCGGGACAGGGGGCCTACGAGCAGTACTTC. Its protein product is CASSLPGQGAYEQYF.